This TCR beta chain was captured in a study of T cells after yellow fever vaccination. The CDR3 is 13 residues long. With 4 bases removed from V and 8 bases from J, the gap between germline ends came to 12 bases. The germline gives CDR1 ENHRY, CDR2 SYGVKD. This clonotype was observed many times. MiXCR was run by TCRdb on the 5' RACE reads, yielding one entry per CDR3 protein. The data contain 230,000 or so distinct CDR3 sequences, 3.6% of them singletons. Source: PBMCs, taken 15 days after the yellow fever booster vaccination. The J gene is TRBJ2-1, the V gene TRBV10-3; D is possibly TRBD1 or TRBD2 (5 bases each). The TCR comes from a man aged 18 to 30 who received the YFV17D yellow fever vaccine. In DNA form, the CDR3 reads TGTGCCATCAGTGGGGACCTTCGGTATGAGCAGTTCTTC. Residues: CAISGDLRYEQFF.